Each of the 13 T cell receptor beta chains below was sequenced from the same sample in a study of OX40 agonist ivuxolimab in advanced cancers. The repertoire was sequenced with immunoSEQ multiplex PCR; TCRdb's copy has only in-frame clones and lacks some. The profile shows 65,000 to 75,000 clones, 80% to 90% of them singletons. This specimen consisted of CD4+ or CD8+ T cells sorted from blood, obtained in a trial of the OX40 agonist ivuxolimab. The origin of the receptors is an adult with an advanced solid tumor such as melanoma, head and neck, liver or kidney cancer.

The V call is TRBV30, the J call TRBJ2-5, with TRBD2 identical over 11 bases. Unmatched junction bases numbered 4, after V lost 3 bases and J lost 1 base. The CDR3 consists of 15 residues. Germline-derived CDR1 and CDR2 are GTSNPN and SVGIG (reference sequence). The CDR3 DNA is TGTGCCTGGAGGGTAGCGGGGGGGTTCCAAGAGACCCAGTACTTC. Its protein is CAWRVAGGFQETQYF.

This clone was seen just once. This rearrangement joins TRBV6-5 to TRBJ1-4; 9 nucleotides line up with TRBD1. CDR3 length: 14 amino acids. J lost 8 bases, V lost 7 bases, and 8 bases had no gene match. From germline, CDR1 is MNHEY and CDR2 SVGAGI. The CDR3 sequence is CASTNRGRREKLFF. Here the CDR3 DNA reads TGTGCCAGCACCAACAGGGGGCGGAGAGAAAAACTGTTTTTT.

The gene calls are TRBV5-8 and TRBJ1-5, with no clear D. The germline V gene encodes CDR1 SGHTS and CDR2 YDEGEE. This CDR3 has 14 amino acids. With 3 bases removed from V and 2 bases from J, the gap between germline ends came to 9 bases. The CDR3 region is CASSSGWGNQPQHF. The CDR3 nucleotides read TGTGCCAGCAGCTCTGGGTGGGGCAATCAGCCCCAGCATTTT. Complete variable domain (other parts from reference TRBV5-8 and TRBJ1-5): EAGVTQSPTHLIKTRGQQATLRCSPISGHTSVYWYQQALGLGLQFLLWYDEGEERNRGNFPPRFSGRQFPNYSSELNVNALELEDSALYLCASSSGWGNQPQHFGDGTRLSIL.

The V call is TRBV6-1, the J call TRBJ1-4, with TRBD1 identical over 7 bases. After removal of 5 bases from V and 3 bases from J, the junction contained 6 bases not matched to a gene. The germline V gene has CDR1 MNHNS and CDR2 SASEGT. This CDR3 has 15 amino acids. CDR3 DNA sequence: TGTGCCAGCAGTCTCACAGGGGAAGCTAATGAAAAACTGTTTTTT. This translates into CASSLTGEANEKLFF.

The rearrangement links TRBV2 to TRBJ1-2; no clear D. Trimming cost V 1 base and J 4 bases, with 10 bases left between them. There are 14 residues in the CDR3. Germline assignment: CDR1 SNHLY and CDR2 FYNNEI. This CDR3 reads CASSEDRAGYGYTF. The CDR3 DNA sequence: TGTGCCAGCAGTGAAGATCGGGCTGGCTATGGCTACACCTTC.

This chain connects TRBV5-1 to TRBJ2-3, with a tentative D call TRBD2 (6 bases). CDR3 size: 15 residues. V gave up 0 bases and J gave up 7 bases, with 15 bases separating them. Germline V lookup: CDR1 SGHRS, CDR2 YFSETQ. The CDR3 nucleotides read TGCGCCAGCAGCTTGGCCACTGGGGGACTGAATACGCAGTATTTT. This translates into CASSLATGGLNTQYF.

The CDR3 loop is CASSYLASTDTQYF. The DNA for the CDR3 is TGTGCCAGCAGTTACCTAGCGAGCACAGATACGCAGTATTTT. The chain combines TRBV6-5 with TRBJ2-3; maybe TRBD2 (6 bases). The ends were cut back, 2 bases at V and 0 bases at J, with 6 bases in the middle. Germline lookup yields CDR1 MNHEY and CDR2 SVGAGI. The CDR3 runs to 14 residues.

The CDR3 DNA sequence: TGTGCCAGCAGCCCGGGACTAGCGGGAGAAGAGACCCAGTACTTC. Encoded protein: CASSPGLAGEETQYF. This chain connects TRBV5-6 to TRBJ2-5; TRBD2 matches 14 bases. CDR1 and CDR2 from the germline V gene are SGHDT and YYEEEE. The CDR3 has 15 amino acids. Trimming removed 4 bases from V and 3 bases from J; junction bases left unmatched: 2.

J is TRBJ2-4 and V is TRBV7-2; D is perhaps TRBD1 (6 bases). Germline V CDR1 and CDR2: SGHTA, FQGNSA. V was shortened by 8 bases and J by 0 bases, with 8 bases between the two germline ends. This CDR3 is built from 13 residues. The CDR3 protein is CASQGTAKNIQYF. The CDR3 coding sequence is TGTGCCAGCCAGGGGACAGCCAAAAACATTCAGTACTTC.

The rearrangement uses TRBV7-2 and TRBJ2-2; D is possibly TRBD1 (6 bases). Germline V CDR1 and CDR2: SGHTA, FQGNSA. Deletions cut 4 bases from V and 5 bases from J, with 14 bases between. This CDR3 is built from 15 residues. CDR3 amino acids: CASSSPGQVTGELFF. Written as DNA, the CDR3 is TGTGCCAGCAGCTCGCCGGGACAAGTTACCGGGGAGCTGTTTTTT.

V usage is TRBV7-2 and J usage is TRBJ1-5; D unclear. The CDR3 is 14 amino acids. Trimming took off 1 base at V and 0 bases at J, with 4 bases between the two ends. Germline V lookup: CDR1 SGHTA, CDR2 FQGNSA. Written as DNA, the CDR3 is TGTGCCAGCAGCTTAGGTGTTAGCAATCAGCCCCAGCATTTT. This gives the protein CASSLGVSNQPQHF.

This clone was picked up one time. The rearrangement uses TRBV30 and TRBJ1-3; the D gene is possibly TRBD1 (6 bases). The CDR3 consists of 14 residues. V lost 4 bases and J lost 4, with 14 bases in between. Germline-derived CDR1 and CDR2 are GTSNPN and SVGIG (reference sequence). The CDR3, as DNA: TGTGCCTGGAACTCCGGGACACTCGGAAACACCATATATTTT. Translated, it gives CAWNSGTLGNTIYF.

The CDR3 is CASSPPQGQSTDTQYF. The CDR3 DNA reads as TGTGCCAGCAGCCCTCCTCAGGGACAGAGCACAGATACGCAGTATTTT. The chain couples TRBV4-2 to TRBJ2-3; 7 bases fit TRBD1. The CDR3 consists of 16 residues. From germline, CDR1 is LGHNA and CDR2 YNFKEQ. J gave up 0 bases and V 4 bases, and 7 bases lay outside the gene matches.